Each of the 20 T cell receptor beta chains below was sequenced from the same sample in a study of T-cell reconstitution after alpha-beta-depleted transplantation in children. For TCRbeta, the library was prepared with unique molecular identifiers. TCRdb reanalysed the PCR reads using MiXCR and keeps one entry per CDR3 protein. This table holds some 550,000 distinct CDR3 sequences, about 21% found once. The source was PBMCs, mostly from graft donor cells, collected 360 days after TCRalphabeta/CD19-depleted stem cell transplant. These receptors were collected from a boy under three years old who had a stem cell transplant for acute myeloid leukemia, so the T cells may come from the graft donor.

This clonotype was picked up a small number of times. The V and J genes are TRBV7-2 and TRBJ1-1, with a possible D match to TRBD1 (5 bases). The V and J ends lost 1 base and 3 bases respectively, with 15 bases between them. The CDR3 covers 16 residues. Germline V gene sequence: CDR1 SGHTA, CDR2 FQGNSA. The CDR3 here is CASSLVGQFADTEAFF. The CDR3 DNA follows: TGTGCCAGCAGCTTAGTGGGGCAGTTCGCCGACACTGAAGCTTTCTTT.

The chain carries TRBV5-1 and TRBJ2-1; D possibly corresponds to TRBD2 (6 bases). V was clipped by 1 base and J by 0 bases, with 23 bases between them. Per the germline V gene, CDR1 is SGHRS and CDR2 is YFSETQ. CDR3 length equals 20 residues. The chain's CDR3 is CASSLPWDGLLVSSYNEQFF. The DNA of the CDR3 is TGCGCCAGCAGCTTGCCCTGGGACGGACTATTGGTGTCCTCCTACAATGAGCAGTTCTTC. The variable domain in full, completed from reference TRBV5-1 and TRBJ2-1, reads KAGVTQTPRYLIKTRGQQVTLSCSPISGHRSVSWYQQTPGQGLQFLFEYFSETQRNKGNFPGRFSGRQFSNSRSEMNVSTLELGDSALYLCASSLPWDGLLVSSYNEQFFGPGTRLTVL.

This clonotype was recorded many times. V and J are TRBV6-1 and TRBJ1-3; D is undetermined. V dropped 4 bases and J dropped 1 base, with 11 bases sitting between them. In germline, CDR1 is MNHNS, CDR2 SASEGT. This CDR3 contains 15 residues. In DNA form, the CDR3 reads TGTGCCAGCAGTGGATTCCGGGCGTCTGGAAACACCATATATTTT. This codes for CASSGFRASGNTIYF.

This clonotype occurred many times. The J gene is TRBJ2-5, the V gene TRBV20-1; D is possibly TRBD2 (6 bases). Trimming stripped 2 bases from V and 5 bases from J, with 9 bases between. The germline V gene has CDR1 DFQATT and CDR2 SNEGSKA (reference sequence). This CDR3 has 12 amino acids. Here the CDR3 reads CSARSGDETQYF. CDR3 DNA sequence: TGCAGTGCTAGATCGGGGGATGAGACCCAGTACTTC.

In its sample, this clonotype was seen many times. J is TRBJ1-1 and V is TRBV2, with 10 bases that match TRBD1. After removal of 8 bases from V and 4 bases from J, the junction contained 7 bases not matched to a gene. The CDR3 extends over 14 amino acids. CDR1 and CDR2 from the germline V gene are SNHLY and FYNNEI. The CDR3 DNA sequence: TGTGCCAGCTCTAGACAGGGGGCCGTCACTGAAGCTTTCTTT. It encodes CASSRQGAVTEAFF.

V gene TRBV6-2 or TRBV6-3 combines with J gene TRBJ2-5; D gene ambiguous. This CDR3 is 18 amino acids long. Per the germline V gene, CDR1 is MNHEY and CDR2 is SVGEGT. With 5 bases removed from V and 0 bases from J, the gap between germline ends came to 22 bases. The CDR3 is CASSQPRRASGNQETQYF. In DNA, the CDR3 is TGTGCCAGCAGTCAACCTAGACGAGCATCAGGCAACCAAGAGACCCAGTACTTC.

The CDR3 spells CASSSGPSPTDTQYF. CDR3 bases: TGTGCCAGCAGCTCTGGCCCCAGCCCCACAGATACGCAGTATTTT. The chain combines TRBV7-8 with TRBJ2-3; D unresolved. The CDR3 runs to 15 residues. Trimming removed 4 bases at V and 2 bases at J, with 13 bases between. CDR1 is SGHVS, CDR2 FQNEAQ, per germline.

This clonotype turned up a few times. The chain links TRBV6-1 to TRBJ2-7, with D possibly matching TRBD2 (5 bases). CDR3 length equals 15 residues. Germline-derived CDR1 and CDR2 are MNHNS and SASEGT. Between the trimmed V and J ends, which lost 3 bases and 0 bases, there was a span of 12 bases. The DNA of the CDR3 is TGTGCCAGCAGTGACCCGGGGAAAGGCTCCTACGAGCAGTACGTC. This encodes CASSDPGKGSYEQYV.

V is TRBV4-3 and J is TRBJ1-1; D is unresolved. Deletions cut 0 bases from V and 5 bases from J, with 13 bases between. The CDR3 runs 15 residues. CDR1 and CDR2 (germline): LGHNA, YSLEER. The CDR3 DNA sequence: TGCGCCAGCAGCCAAGATCTCTGGGGAGGAACTGAAGCTTTCTTT. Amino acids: CASSQDLWGGTEAFF.

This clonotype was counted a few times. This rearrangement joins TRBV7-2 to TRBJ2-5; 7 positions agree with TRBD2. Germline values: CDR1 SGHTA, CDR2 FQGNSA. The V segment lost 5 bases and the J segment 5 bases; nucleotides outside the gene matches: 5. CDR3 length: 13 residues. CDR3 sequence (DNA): TGTGCCAGCAGCCTCCGGACTAGTGAGACCCAGTACTTC. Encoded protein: CASSLRTSETQYF.

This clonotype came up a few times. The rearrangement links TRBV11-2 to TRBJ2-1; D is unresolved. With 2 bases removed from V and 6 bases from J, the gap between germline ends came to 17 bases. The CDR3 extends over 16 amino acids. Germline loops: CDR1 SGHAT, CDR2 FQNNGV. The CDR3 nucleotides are TGTGCCAGCAGCTTACGGCACTCTACGACTTTCAATGAGCAGTTCTTC. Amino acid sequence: CASSLRHSTTFNEQFF.

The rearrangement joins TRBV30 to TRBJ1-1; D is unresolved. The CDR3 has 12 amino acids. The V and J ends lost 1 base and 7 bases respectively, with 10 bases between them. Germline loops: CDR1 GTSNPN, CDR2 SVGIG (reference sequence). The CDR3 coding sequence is TGTGCCTGGAGTGCGTTTACTTATGAAGCTTTCTTT. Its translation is CAWSAFTYEAFF.

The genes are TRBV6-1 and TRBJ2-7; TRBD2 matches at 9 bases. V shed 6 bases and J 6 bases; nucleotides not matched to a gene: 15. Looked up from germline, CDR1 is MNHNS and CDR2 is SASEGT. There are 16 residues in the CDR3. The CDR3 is CASSHDAGGGRGEQYF. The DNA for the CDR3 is TGTGCCAGCAGCCACGACGCGGGAGGGGGTAGGGGCGAGCAGTACTTC.

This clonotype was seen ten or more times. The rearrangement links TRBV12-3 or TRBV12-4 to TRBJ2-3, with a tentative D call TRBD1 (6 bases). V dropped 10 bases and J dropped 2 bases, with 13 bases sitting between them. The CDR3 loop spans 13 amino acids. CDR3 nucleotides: TGTGCCACCTCGCAGGGGTTCACAGATACGCAGTATTTT. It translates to CATSQGFTDTQYF.

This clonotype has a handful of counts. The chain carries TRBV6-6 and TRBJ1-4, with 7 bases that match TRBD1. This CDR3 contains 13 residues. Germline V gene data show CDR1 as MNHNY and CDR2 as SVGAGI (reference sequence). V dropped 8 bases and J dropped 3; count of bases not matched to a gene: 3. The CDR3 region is CASLQGANEKLFF. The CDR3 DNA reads TGTGCCAGCCTCCAGGGGGCTAATGAAAAACTGTTTTTT.

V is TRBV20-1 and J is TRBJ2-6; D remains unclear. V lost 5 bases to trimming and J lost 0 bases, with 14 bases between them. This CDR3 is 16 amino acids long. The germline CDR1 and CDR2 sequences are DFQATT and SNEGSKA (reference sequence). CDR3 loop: CSAYQPQFSGANVLTF. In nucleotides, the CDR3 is TGCAGTGCTTATCAGCCCCAGTTCTCTGGGGCCAACGTCCTGACTTTC.

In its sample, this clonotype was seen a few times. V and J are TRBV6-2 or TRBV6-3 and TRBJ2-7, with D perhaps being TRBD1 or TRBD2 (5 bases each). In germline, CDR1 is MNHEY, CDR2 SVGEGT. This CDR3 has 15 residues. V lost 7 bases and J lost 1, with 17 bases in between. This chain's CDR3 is CASTYGTLPSYEQYF. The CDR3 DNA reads TGTGCCAGCACCTACGGGACGTTACCTTCCTACGAGCAGTACTTC.

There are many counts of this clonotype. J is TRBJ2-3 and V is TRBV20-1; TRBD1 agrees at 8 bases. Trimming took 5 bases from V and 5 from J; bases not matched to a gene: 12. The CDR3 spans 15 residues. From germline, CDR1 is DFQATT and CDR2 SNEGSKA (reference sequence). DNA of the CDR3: TGCAGTGCTCGACGGACAGGGAATATAGTAGATACGCAGTATTTT. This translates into CSARRTGNIVDTQYF.

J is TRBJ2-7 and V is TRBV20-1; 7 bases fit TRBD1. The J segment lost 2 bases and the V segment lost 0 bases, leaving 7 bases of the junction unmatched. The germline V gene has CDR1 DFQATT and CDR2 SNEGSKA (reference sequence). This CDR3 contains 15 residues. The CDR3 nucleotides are TGCAGTGCTAGAGATCCGAGACAGGGAGCCTACGAGCAGTACTTC. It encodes CSARDPRQGAYEQYF.

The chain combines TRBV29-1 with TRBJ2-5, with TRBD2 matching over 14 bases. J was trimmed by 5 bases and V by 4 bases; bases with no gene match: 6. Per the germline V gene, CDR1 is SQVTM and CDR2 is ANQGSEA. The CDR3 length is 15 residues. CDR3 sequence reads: CSVVPGLAGVETQYF. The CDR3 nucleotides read TGCAGCGTTGTCCCGGGACTAGCGGGGGTGGAGACCCAGTACTTC.